Below are 7 T cell receptor beta chains sequenced from a single sample in a study of T cells after yellow fever vaccination (dated by TCRdb to between 2018 and 2021). The library came from 5' RACE. The sequencer was an Illumina HiSeq 2500. TCRdb reprocessing: public reads trimmed at Q25 with fastp, clones called with MiXCR, in-frame beta chains kept. Under each unique CDR3 protein, matching rows form one entry showing the most common genes and DNA. The sample has nearly 70,000 distinct CDR3 sequences on record, around 7% of them singletons. Around 37% of the sample rests with the top ten. Read against the paper, the sample's treatment or condition label means: live attenuated yellow fever vaccine strain. The material was CD8+ T cells sorted from PBMCs, obtained roughly seven weeks after the first yellow fever vaccination. These receptors all come from a man younger than 35 who received the YFV17D yellow fever vaccine.

This clonotype has a handful of counts. V usage is TRBV6-1 and J usage is TRBJ1-3, with 8 bases lining up with TRBD1. This CDR3 has 16 amino acids. J gave up 2 bases and V 6 bases, and 9 bases lay outside the gene matches. The germline CDR1 and CDR2 sequences are MNHNS and SASEGT. This CDR3 reads CASRPGQASPGNTIYF. The CDR3 DNA follows: TGTGCCAGCAGACCGGGACAGGCCTCTCCTGGAAACACCATATATTTT.

The chain employs TRBV4-3 and TRBJ1-6; D gene ambiguous. V gave up 0 bases and J gave up 7 bases, with 10 bases separating them. This CDR3 region has 15 residues. Germline V CDR1 and CDR2: LGHNA, YSLEER. CDR3 region: CASSQDGLGNSPLHF. CDR3 DNA: TGCGCCAGCAGCCAAGATGGCCTAGGAAATTCACCCCTCCACTTT.

This clonotype showed up many times. V gene TRBV25-1 combines with J gene TRBJ2-2, with 8 bases fitting TRBD1. This CDR3 region has 14 residues. Germline CDR1 MGHDK, CDR2 SYGVNS. V shed 4 bases and J 7 bases; nucleotides not matched to a gene: 5. CDR3: CASSVTGDGGELFF. CDR3 in DNA: TGTGCCAGCAGTGTGACAGGGGACGGCGGGGAGCTGTTTTTT.

This clonotype was observed many times. The rearrangement joins TRBV28 to TRBJ2-5; TRBD2 aligns across 9 bases. V lost 3 bases and J lost 4; bases outside the gene matches: 6. CDR3 length equals 15 residues. Per germline, CDR1 MDHEN and CDR2 SYDVKM. The CDR3: CASSLGGGVRETQYF. Written as DNA, the CDR3 is TGTGCCAGCAGTTTGGGCGGGGGGGTAAGAGAGACCCAGTACTTC.

This clonotype was seen ten or more times. The chain recombines TRBV27 with TRBJ2-3; 11 bases fit TRBD2. J gave up 4 bases and V 6 bases, and 9 bases lay outside the gene matches. The germline gives CDR1 MNHEY, CDR2 SMNVEV (reference sequence). This CDR3 contains 16 residues. The CDR3 protein is CASSRSSGGVSDTQYF. The CDR3 nucleotides are TGTGCCAGCAGCCGGAGTAGCGGGGGGGTTTCAGATACGCAGTATTTT.

Regarding this clonotype: This clone may be a read error of a much larger clone one base away. V is TRBV27 and J is TRBJ2-3; possibly TRBD1 for D (6 bases). The CDR3 extends over 17 amino acids. Trimming pared 5 bases from V and 4 bases from J, leaving 22 bases between. Germline assignment: CDR1 MNHEY and CDR2 SMNVEV (reference sequence). The CDR3 loop reads CASSEGPGHLASDTQYF. The CDR3 DNA is TGTGCCAGCAGTGAGGGGCCGGGACACCTCGCGTCAGATACGCAGTATTTT.

The V gene is TRBV3-1, the J gene TRBJ2-2; D is perhaps TRBD1 or TRBD2 (5 bases each). V shed 4 bases and J shed 4 bases, with 13 bases lying between them. The germline CDR1 and CDR2 sequences are LGHDT and YNNKEL (reference sequence). The CDR3 runs to 15 residues. The CDR3 protein is CASSLFLGGTGELFF. CDR3 sequence (DNA): TGTGCCAGCAGCCTGTTTCTTGGGGGCACCGGGGAGCTGTTTTTT.